The clone carrying this TCR beta chain came up a few times. Its antigen is as yet unknown. The data were produced by immunoSEQ multiplex PCR, yet TCRdb's version contains in-frame clones alone and is incomplete. Of 150,000 to 200,000 clones in the sample, roughly 90% were seen once. The germline gives CDR1 ENHRY, CDR2 SYGVKD. Trimming removed 2 bases from V and 7 bases from J, with 20 bases in between. The CDR3 runs 16 residues. These data come from a study of T cell responses to AZD1222 COVID-19 vaccine. General observations from the study: AZD1222 recipients seropositive at baseline numbered only five to seven. Among spike-specific TCRs, nearly half reportedly target unmutated variant regions. The donors showed a predominance of white British ancestry and of females, with possible underestimation of clonal diversity.

Timing groups of about 4 and about 12 weeks for second doses were pooled. The clonotype was recovered from an adult who received the AZD1222 COVID-19 vaccine. The sample consisted of peripheral blood, taken 28 days after the second AZD1222 dose. This chain links TRBV10-3 with TRBJ1-2; D gene unclear. The CDR3 DNA sequence: TGTGCCATCAGTGAGAGAAATGGGCCCCCCGGAGGTGGCTACACCTTC. This gives the protein CAISERNGPPGGGYTF.